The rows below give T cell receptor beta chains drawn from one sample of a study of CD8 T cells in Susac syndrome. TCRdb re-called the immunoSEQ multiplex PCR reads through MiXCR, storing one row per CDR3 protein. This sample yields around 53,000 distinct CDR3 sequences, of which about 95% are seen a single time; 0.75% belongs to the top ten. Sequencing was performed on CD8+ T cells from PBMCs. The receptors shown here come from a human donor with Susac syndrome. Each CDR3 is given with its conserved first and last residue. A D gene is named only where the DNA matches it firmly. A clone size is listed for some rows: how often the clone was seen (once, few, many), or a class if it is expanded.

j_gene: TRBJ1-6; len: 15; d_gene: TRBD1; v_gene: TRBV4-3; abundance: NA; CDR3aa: CASSAGTGLNSPLHF; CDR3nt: TGCGCCAGCAGCGCCGGGACAGGGCTTAATTCACCCCTCCACTTT
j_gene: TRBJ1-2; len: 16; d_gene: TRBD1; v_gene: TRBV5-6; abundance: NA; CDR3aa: CASSLGPGRGLFGYTF; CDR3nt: TGTGCCAGCAGCTTGGGTCCGGGCAGGGGGTTATTTGGCTACACCTTC
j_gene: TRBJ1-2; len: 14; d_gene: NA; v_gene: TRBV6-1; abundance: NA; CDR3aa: CASSEAGQEVGYTF; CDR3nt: TGTGCCAGCAGTGAAGCGGGACAAGAGGTCGGCTACACCTTC
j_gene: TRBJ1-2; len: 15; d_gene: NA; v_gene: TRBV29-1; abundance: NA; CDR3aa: CSVEDLQGRLYGYTF; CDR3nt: TGCAGCGTTGAAGATCTGCAGGGACGACTCTATGGCTACACCTTC
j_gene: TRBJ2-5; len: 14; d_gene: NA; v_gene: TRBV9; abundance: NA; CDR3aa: CASSVDQTVETQYF; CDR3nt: TGTGCCAGCAGCGTCGACCAGACAGTCGAGACCCAGTACTTC
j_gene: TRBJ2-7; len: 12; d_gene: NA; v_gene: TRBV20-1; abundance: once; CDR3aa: CSARDQSYEQYF; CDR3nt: TGCAGTGCTAGAGATCAGTCCTACGAGCAGTACTTC
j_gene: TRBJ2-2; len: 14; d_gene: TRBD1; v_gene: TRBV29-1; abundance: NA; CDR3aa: CSVAGTGRTGELFF; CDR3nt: TGCAGCGTTGCTGGGACAGGGAGGACCGGGGAGCTGTTTTTT
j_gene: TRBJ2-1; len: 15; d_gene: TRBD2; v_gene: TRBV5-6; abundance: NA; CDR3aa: CASGSGGDSYNEQFF; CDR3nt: TGTGCCAGCGGCTCCGGGGGGGATTCCTACAATGAGCAGTTCTTC
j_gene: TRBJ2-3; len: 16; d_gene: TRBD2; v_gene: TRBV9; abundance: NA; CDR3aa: CASDRAGGILTDTQYF; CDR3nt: TGTGCCAGCGACCGCGCGGGGGGCATCCTCACAGATACGCAGTATTTT
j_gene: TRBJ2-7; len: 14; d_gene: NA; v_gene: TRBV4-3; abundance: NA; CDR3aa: CASSRSLRNYEQYF; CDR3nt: TGCGCCAGCAGCCGGTCCCTAAGGAACTACGAGCAGTACTTC
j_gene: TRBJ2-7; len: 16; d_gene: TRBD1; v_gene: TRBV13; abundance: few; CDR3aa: CASSLDPGTGPDEQYF; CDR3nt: TGTGCCAGCAGCTTAGATCCGGGGACAGGGCCGGACGAGCAGTACTTC
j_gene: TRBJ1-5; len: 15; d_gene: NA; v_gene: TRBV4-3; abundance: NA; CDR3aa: CASSQDRGRSQPQHF; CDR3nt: TGCGCCAGCAGCCAAGACAGGGGTAGGAGTCAGCCCCAGCATTTT
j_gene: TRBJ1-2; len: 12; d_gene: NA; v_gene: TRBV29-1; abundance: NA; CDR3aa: CSVAGTARGYTF; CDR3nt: TGCAGCGTGGCCGGGACCGCTCGGGGCTACACCTTC
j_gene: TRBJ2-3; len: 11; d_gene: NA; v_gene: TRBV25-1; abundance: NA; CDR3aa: CASTTADTQYF; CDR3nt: TGTGCCAGCACAACCGCGGATACGCAGTATTTT
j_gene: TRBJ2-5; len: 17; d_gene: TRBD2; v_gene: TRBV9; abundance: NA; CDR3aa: CASSVETSGGLRETQYF; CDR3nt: TGTGCCAGCAGCGTAGAAACTAGCGGGGGGCTTCGAGAGACCCAGTACTTC
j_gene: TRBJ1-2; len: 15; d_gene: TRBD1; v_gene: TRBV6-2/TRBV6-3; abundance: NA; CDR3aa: CASTRDRELNYGYTF; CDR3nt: TGTGCCAGCACTCGGGACAGGGAACTTAACTATGGCTACACCTTC
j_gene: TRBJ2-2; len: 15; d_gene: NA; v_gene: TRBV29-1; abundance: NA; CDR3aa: CSAFPGVENTGELFF; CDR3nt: TGCAGCGCTTTTCCGGGTGTTGAGAACACCGGGGAGCTGTTTTTT
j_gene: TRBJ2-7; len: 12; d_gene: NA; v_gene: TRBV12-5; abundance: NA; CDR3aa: CASGWTAYEQYF; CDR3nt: TGTGCTAGTGGTTGGACTGCTTACGAGCAGTACTTC
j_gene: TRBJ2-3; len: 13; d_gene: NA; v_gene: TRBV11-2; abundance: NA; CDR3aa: CASTPLGRDTQYF; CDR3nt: TGTGCCAGCACCCCTTTGGGTCGGGATACGCAGTATTTT
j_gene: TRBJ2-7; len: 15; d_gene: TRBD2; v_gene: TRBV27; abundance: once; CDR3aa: CASGDGGTIPYEQYF; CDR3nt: TGTGCCAGCGGAGATGGGGGGACTATACCCTACGAGCAGTACTTC
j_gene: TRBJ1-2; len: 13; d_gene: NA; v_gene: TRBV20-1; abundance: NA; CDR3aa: CSARELSAYGYTF; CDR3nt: TGCAGTGCTAGAGAACTATCGGCTTATGGCTACACCTTC
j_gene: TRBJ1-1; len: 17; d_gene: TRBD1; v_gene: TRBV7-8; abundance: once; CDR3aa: CASATPPQGVKDTEAFF; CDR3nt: TGTGCCAGCGCCACCCCCCCACAGGGGGTGAAGGACACTGAAGCTTTCTTT
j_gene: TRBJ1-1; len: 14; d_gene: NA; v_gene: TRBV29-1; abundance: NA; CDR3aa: CSAAEGRPGTEAFF; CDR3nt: TGCAGCGCCGCCGAGGGACGGCCGGGGACTGAAGCTTTCTTT
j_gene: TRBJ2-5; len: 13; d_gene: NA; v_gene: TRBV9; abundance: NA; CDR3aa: CASSHLREETQYF; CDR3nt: TGTGCCAGCAGTCACCTCAGGGAAGAGACCCAGTACTTC
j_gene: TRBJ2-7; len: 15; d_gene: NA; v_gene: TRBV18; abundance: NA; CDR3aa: CASSDWLDGNYEQYF; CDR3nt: TGTGCCAGCTCGGACTGGTTAGACGGTAACTACGAGCAGTACTTC
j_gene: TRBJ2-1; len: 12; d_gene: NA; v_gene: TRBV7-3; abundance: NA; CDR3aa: CASSATGNEQFF; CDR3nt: TGTGCCAGCAGCGCGACAGGAAATGAGCAGTTCTTC
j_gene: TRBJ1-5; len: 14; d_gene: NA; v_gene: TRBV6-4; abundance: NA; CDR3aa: CATLPGRGNQPQHF; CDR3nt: TGTGCCACCCTTCCCGGCAGGGGCAATCAGCCCCAGCATTTT
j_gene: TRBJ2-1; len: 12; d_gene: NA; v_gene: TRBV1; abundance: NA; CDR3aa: CTSSQEWGEQFF; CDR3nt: TGCACCAGCAGCCAAGAATGGGGTGAGCAGTTCTTC
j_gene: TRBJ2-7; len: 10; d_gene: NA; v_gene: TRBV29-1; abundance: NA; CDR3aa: CSVGGAEQYF; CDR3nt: TGCAGCGTTGGGGGGGCCGAGCAGTACTTC
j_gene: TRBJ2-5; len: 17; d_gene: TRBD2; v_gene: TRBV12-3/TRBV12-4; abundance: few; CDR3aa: CASSPGTSGGAGETQYF; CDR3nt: TGTGCCAGCAGTCCGGGGACTAGCGGGGGGGCCGGAGAGACCCAGTACTTC
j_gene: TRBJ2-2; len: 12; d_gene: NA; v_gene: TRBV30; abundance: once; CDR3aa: CAWSVRGGELFF; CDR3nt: TGTGCCTGGAGTGTACGTGGCGGGGAGCTGTTTTTT
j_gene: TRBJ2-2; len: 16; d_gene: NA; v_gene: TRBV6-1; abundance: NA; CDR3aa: CASTYRAGLGTGELFF; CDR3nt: TGTGCCAGCACGTACAGAGCGGGTCTAGGCACCGGGGAGCTGTTTTTT
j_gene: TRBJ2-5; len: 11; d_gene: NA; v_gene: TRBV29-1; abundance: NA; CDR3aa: CSVNALETQYF; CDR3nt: TGCAGCGTTAACGCCTTGGAGACCCAGTACTTC
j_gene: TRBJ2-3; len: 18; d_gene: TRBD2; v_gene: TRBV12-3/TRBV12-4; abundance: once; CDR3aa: CASIEVAGESSSTDTQYF; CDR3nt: TGTGCCAGCATAGAGGTAGCGGGAGAATCAAGTAGCACAGATACGCAGTATTTT